The 10 T cell receptor beta chains presented below share a single source sample, sequenced in a study of cytomegalovirus exposure and HLA in healthy donors. PCR was performed using 60 Vbeta and 13 Jbeta primers. TCRdb keeps only in-frame clones here, not all; method: immunoSEQ multiplex PCR. The table has 100,000 to 150,000 clones, 75% to 80% seen once. Material: PBMCs. The receptors were gathered from a woman aged 55-69 years in good health and CMV-seronegative.

On this clone itself: Its ends do not fully match the called genes, so a read error is possible. The chain recombines TRBV6-1 with TRBJ2-2; perhaps TRBD2 as D (5 bases). Germline V gives CDR1 MNHNS, CDR2 SASEGT. CDR3 size: 17 residues. As DNA, the CDR3 is TGTGCCAGCACTGAAATCGGGGTGAATAGGGACACCGGGGAGCTGTTTTTT. Translated, it gives CASTEIGVNRDTGELFF.

The V gene is TRBV18, the J gene TRBJ2-5; TRBD1 agrees at 7 bases. Germline CDR1 and CDR2: KGHSH and LQKENI. There are 14 residues in the CDR3. V shed 5 bases and J 1 base; nucleotides not matched to a gene: 4. For the CDR3, the DNA is TGTGCCAGCTCAATTCGACAGGGCCAAGAGACCCAGTACTTC. Amino acids: CASSIRQGQETQYF.

This clone was counted once. The V call is TRBV20-1, the J call TRBJ2-5; no clear D gene. V was clipped by 4 bases and J by 5 bases, with 2 bases between them. CDR1 is DFQATT, CDR2 SNEGSKA, per germline (reference sequence). The CDR3 length is 9 residues. The chain's CDR3 is CSATETQYF. In DNA form, the CDR3 reads TGCAGTGCTACTGAGACCCAGTACTTC.

The chain uses TRBV4-1 and TRBJ2-2; D may be TRBD2 (5 bases). The CDR3 totals 15 residues. Trimming took 5 bases from V and 6 from J, leaving 16 bases between them. Germline CDR1 reads MGHRA; CDR2 reads YSYEKL. The CDR3 DNA sequence: TGCGCCAGCAGCGGGTCGACACCGAGGGCCGGGGAGCTGTTTTTT. Protein product: CASSGSTPRAGELFF.

Only a few counts were recorded for this clone. The rearrangement uses TRBV7-6 and TRBJ2-1, with 8 bases aligning to TRBD1. In germline, CDR1 is SGHVS, CDR2 FNYEAQ. This CDR3 spans 15 amino acids. V lost 2 bases and J lost 9; bases outside the gene matches: 9. Here the CDR3 DNA reads TGTGCCAGCAGCTTACGAGGACAGGGTGTTGGTGAGCAGTTCTTC. Amino acid sequence: CASSLRGQGVGEQFF.

This chain joins TRBV4-1 and TRBJ1-5; TRBD1 is a possible D gene (6 bases). The CDR3 is 15 amino acids. V was pared by 3 bases and J by 9 bases, with 18 bases between. In germline, CDR1 is MGHRA, CDR2 YSYEKL. The CDR3 coding sequence is TGCGCCAGCAGCCAGCAGGACAGCTCTACGAGGCCCCAGCATTTT. Translated, it gives CASSQQDSSTRPQHF.

The chain employs TRBV7-6 and TRBJ2-3; D may be TRBD2 (5 bases). The ends were cut back, 0 bases at V and 6 bases at J, with 10 bases in the middle. CDR3 length: 14 amino acids. Germline assignment: CDR1 SGHVS and CDR2 FNYEAQ. The CDR3 nucleotides are TGTGCCAGCAGCTTAGCGCTCGGGGTGGATACGCAGTATTTT. Translated: CASSLALGVDTQYF.

V is TRBV2 and J is TRBJ1-5; 7 bases are a match to TRBD1. Germline CDR1 is SNHLY and CDR2 is FYNNEI. V trimming: 7 bases; J trimming: 4 bases; junction bases outside the gene matches: 10. The CDR3 has 15 residues. CDR3 nucleotides: TGTGCCAGCAAATTAGACAGGGCAGGGAATCAGCCCCAGCATTTT. This encodes CASKLDRAGNQPQHF.

This clone appeared a few times. The chain links TRBV9 to TRBJ2-5; the match to TRBD1 covers 8 bases. There are 16 residues in the CDR3. J lost 1 base, V lost 0 bases, and 5 bases had no gene match. Germline V gene lookup returns CDR1 SGDLS and CDR2 YYNGEE. The CDR3 reads CASSVAGQGAQETQYF. The CDR3 nucleotides are TGTGCCAGCAGCGTAGCTGGTCAGGGGGCCCAAGAGACCCAGTACTTC. Complete variable domain (other parts from reference TRBV9 and TRBJ2-5): DSGVTQTPKHLITATGQRVTLRCSPRSGDLSVYWYQQSLDQGLQFLIQYYNGEERAKGNILERFSAQQFPDLHSELNLSSLELGDSALYFCASSVAGQGAQETQYFGPGTRLLVL.

This clone was seen only a few times. The chain joins TRBV6-4 to TRBJ2-2; TRBD2 aligns across 7 bases. CDR3 length: 14 residues. Germline CDR1 and CDR2: MRHNA and SNTAGT. The V segment lost 5 bases and the J segment 6 bases; nucleotides outside the gene matches: 6. This chain's CDR3 is CASSKTSVPGELFF. The CDR3 DNA sequence: TGTGCCAGCAGTAAAACTAGCGTTCCCGGGGAGCTGTTTTTT.